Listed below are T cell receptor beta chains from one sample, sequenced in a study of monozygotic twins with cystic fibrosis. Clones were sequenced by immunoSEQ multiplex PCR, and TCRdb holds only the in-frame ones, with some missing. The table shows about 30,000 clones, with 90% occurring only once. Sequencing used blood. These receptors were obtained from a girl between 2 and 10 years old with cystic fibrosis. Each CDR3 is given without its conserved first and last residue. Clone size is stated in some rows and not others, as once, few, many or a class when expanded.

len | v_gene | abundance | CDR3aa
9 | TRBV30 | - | AWSVGGEQF
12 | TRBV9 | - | ASSVFAGGGELF
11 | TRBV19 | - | ASSSREGYEQY
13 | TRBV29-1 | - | SVEAGGPSYNEQF
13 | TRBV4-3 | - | ASSHLDSLNEKLF
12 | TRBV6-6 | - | ASSYSTQNTEAF
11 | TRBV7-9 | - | ASSTRINTEAF
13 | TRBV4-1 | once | ASSPGVRLNSPLH
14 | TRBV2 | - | ASTLNRLSSKETQY
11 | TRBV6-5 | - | ASSYERGETQY
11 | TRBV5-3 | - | AITVRRIYGYT
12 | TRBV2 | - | ASKDSDTYYEQY
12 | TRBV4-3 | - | ASSQGGVVDTQY
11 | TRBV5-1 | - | ASSFRAQETQY
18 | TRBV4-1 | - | ASSQVGLAGGPGITDTQY
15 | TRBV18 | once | ASSPPLKSRNRGELF
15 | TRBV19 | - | ASSIGDSGGAVETQY
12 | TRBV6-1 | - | ASSEFGRAYEQY
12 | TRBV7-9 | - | ASSSGTSDNEQF
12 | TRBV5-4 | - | ASSQGASYDTQY
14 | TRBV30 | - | AWSNPEERANTEAF
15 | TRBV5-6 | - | ASRSYSSGQGEYGYT
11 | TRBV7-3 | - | ASSAERGSGYT
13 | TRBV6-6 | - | ASSARDRGPHEQY